Below, 27 T cell receptor beta chains from the same sample are listed, as sequenced in a study of long-term antiretroviral therapy in people with HIV. Assay version v3.0 of immunoSEQ was used, and it was run at survey level. Clones were read by immunoSEQ multiplex PCR, and TCRdb kept only the in-frame ones, dropping some. The table has 20,000 to 25,000 clones, over 80% seen once. The specimen comprised unsorted PBMCs, sampled roughly 4 years after starting antiretroviral therapy. The source is a man aged 18 to 30 with HIV.

The J gene is TRBJ1-1, the V gene TRBV4-1; no firm D call. The CDR3 runs 13 residues. Per germline, CDR1 MGHRA and CDR2 YSYEKL. Trimming pared 0 bases from V and 6 bases from J, leaving 8 bases between. The CDR3 nucleotides read TGCGCCAGCAGCCAAGATGTAACTTCTGAAGCTTTCTTT. This gives the protein CASSQDVTSEAFF.

This sequence joins TRBV6-1 and TRBJ2-7; D is tentatively TRBD1 or TRBD2 (6 bases each). Trimming took off 7 bases at V and 6 bases at J, with 16 bases between the two ends. Germline lookup yields CDR1 MNHNS and CDR2 SASEGT. This CDR3 is 13 amino acids long. The CDR3, as DNA: TGTGCCAGCAACCTTGGAGGGGGTATCGAGCAGTACTTC. Its protein product is CASNLGGGIEQYF.

This chain links TRBV2 with TRBJ2-5; 9 positions match TRBD1. CDR3 length: 14 residues. Germline V CDR1 and CDR2: SNHLY, FYNNEI. With V trimmed by 4 bases and J by 5 bases, 5 bases remained unmatched. CDR3 region: CASSAGTGSETQYF. CDR3 sequence (DNA): TGTGCCAGCAGTGCCGGGACAGGGAGCGAGACCCAGTACTTC.

The V gene is TRBV2, the J gene TRBJ1-4; D is undetermined. The V and J ends lost 3 bases and 0 bases respectively, with 5 bases between them. The CDR3 has 14 amino acids. Germline V gives CDR1 SNHLY, CDR2 FYNNEI. The CDR3 bases are TGTGCCAGCAGTGACCGTGCAACTAATGAAAAACTGTTTTTT. Its translation is CASSDRATNEKLFF.

This clone was found a few times. The chain combines TRBV19 with TRBJ1-2; TRBD1 matches at 7 bases. The CDR3 is made up of 13 amino acids. Trimming took 6 bases from V and 8 from J; bases not matched to a gene: 9. CDR1 LNHDA and CDR2 SQIVND come from the germline V gene (reference sequence). CDR3 sequence reads: CASRPLTGDGYTF. CDR3 nucleotide sequence: TGTGCCAGTAGACCACTAACAGGGGACGGCTACACCTTC.

The V gene is TRBV27, the J gene TRBJ2-1, with TRBD1 matching 12 bases. Germline CDR1 and CDR2: MNHEY and SMNVEV (reference sequence). J lost 5 bases, V lost 5 bases, and 1 base had no gene match. The CDR3 runs 14 residues. The CDR3 loop reads CASSRDRGHNEQFF. CDR3 DNA: TGTGCCAGCAGTCGGGACAGGGGGCACAATGAGCAGTTCTTC.

In its sample, this clone was seen a few times. This chain joins TRBV2 and TRBJ1-5, with 8 positions matching TRBD1. V was pared by 7 bases and J by 4 bases, with 9 bases of the junction left unmatched. CDR3 length: 15 residues. The germline V gene encodes CDR1 SNHLY and CDR2 FYNNEI. The CDR3 DNA reads TGTGCCAGCAAAGAGGAGACAGGGGCGAATCAGCCCCAGCATTTT. Translated, it gives CASKEETGANQPQHF.

This CDR3 is CASSELGASGNQPQHF. CDR3 DNA sequence: TGTGCCAGCAGTGAACTCGGGGCGTCGGGCAATCAGCCCCAGCATTTT. The chain links TRBV2 to TRBJ1-5, with D possibly TRBD1 on 5 matching bases. Deletions cut 2 bases from V and 2 bases from J, with 13 bases between. CDR1 and CDR2 (germline): SNHLY, FYNNEI. This CDR3 is built from 16 residues.

The V and J genes are TRBV6-6 and TRBJ2-7; 7 bases fit TRBD1. The V gene's germline CDR1 is MNHNY and CDR2 SVGAGI (reference sequence). The CDR3 contains 15 residues. With 2 bases clipped from V and 3 bases from J, the junction kept 7 bases outside the gene matches. CDR3 sequence (DNA): TGTGCCAGCAGTTACCATCCGGGACAGAGCTACGAGCAGTACTTC. Translating it yields CASSYHPGQSYEQYF.

V gene TRBV5-4 combines with J gene TRBJ2-1, with 12 positions matching TRBD2. The V segment lost 0 bases and the J segment 4 bases; nucleotides outside the gene matches: 14. Per the germline V gene, CDR1 is SGHNT and CDR2 is YYREEE (reference sequence). CDR3 size: 20 residues. The CDR3 loop is CASSLGSGGLAGGLYNEQFF. The CDR3 DNA reads TGTGCCAGCAGCTTGGGGTCGGGTGGGCTAGCGGGGGGGCTATACAATGAGCAGTTCTTC. The full variable domain, rest sourced from reference TRBV5-4 and TRBJ2-1, is ETGVTQSPTHLIKTRGQQVTLRCSSQSGHNTVSWYQQALGQGPQFIFQYYREEENGRGNFPPRFSGLQFPNYSSELNVNALELDDSALYLCASSLGSGGLAGGLYNEQFFGPGTRLTVL.

V and J are TRBV10-1 and TRBJ2-7; the D is unclear. The V end lost 2 bases, the J end lost 1 base, and 12 bases lay between the germline ends. This CDR3 is 15 amino acids long. Germline V gives CDR1 WNHNN, CDR2 SYGVQD (reference sequence). The CDR3 bases are TGCGCCAGCAGTGAGGGCGTCGGGTCTTCCTACGAGCAGTACGTC. This codes for CASSEGVGSSYEQYV.

CDR3 nucleotide sequence: TGCAGCGTTGCGGAACAGGGCCACACTGAAGCTTTCTTT. It specifies CSVAEQGHTEAFF. This rearrangement joins TRBV29-1 to TRBJ1-1, with a weak D call TRBD1 (6 bases). The CDR3 spans 13 residues. Trimming cost V 4 bases and J 3 bases, with 12 bases left between them. Germline loops: CDR1 SQVTM, CDR2 ANQGSEA.

J is TRBJ2-7 and V is TRBV5-6; 11 nucleotides agree with TRBD1. The CDR3 loop spans 15 amino acids. Looked up from germline, CDR1 is SGHDT and CDR2 is YYEEEE. V shed 3 bases, J shed 3 bases, and the junction held 5 bases outside the gene matches. The CDR3 DNA reads TGTGCCAGCAGCTCCCGGGGACAGGGGGACTACGAGCAGTACTTC. Protein sequence: CASSSRGQGDYEQYF.

This chain joins TRBV10-1 and TRBJ2-5, with TRBD1 matching over 7 bases. Trimming took 7 bases from V and 4 from J; bases not matched to a gene: 6. The CDR3 runs 13 residues. The germline V gene has CDR1 WNHNN and CDR2 SYGVQD (reference sequence). The CDR3 loop is CASTRQGPETQYF. The CDR3 coding sequence is TGCGCCAGCACCAGACAGGGTCCAGAGACCCAGTACTTC.

The J gene is TRBJ1-5, the V gene TRBV27; no clear D. The CDR3 extends over 15 amino acids. Germline CDR1 MNHEY, CDR2 SMNVEV (reference sequence). Trimming cost V 4 bases and J 7 bases, with 17 bases left between them. The CDR3 here is CASSSYPGRAQPQHF. DNA of the CDR3: TGTGCCAGCAGTTCCTACCCGGGCCGAGCCCAGCCCCAGCATTTT.

The rearrangement joins TRBV19 to TRBJ1-1, with no clear D. CDR1 LNHDA and CDR2 SQIVND come from the germline V gene (reference sequence). There are 14 residues in the CDR3. V lost 1 base to trimming and J lost 1 base, with 7 bases between them. The CDR3 bases are TGTGCCAGTAGTATAGTGGTCTGGAACACTGAAGCTTTCTTT. Translated: CASSIVVWNTEAFF.

The chain combines TRBV7-6 with TRBJ2-1; tentative D call: TRBD1 (6 bases). The CDR3 runs to 17 residues. V was cut by 4 bases and J by 0 bases, with 16 bases left in between. Germline V lookup: CDR1 SGHVS, CDR2 FNYEAQ. The CDR3: CASSSNPQGASYNEQFF. DNA for the CDR3: TGTGCCAGCAGCTCAAATCCACAGGGAGCCTCCTACAATGAGCAGTTCTTC.

CDR3 DNA: TGTGCTCACAGGGGGTCCTATAATTCACCCCTCCACTTT. It is translated as CAHRGSYNSPLHF. This rearrangement joins TRBV2 to TRBJ1-6; TRBD1 aligns across 8 bases. The CDR3 runs to 13 residues. Germline values: CDR1 SNHLY, CDR2 FYNNEI.

The gene calls are TRBV28 and TRBJ1-3; TRBD1 matches at 7 bases. The V segment lost 4 bases and the J segment 2 bases; nucleotides outside the gene matches: 5. Looked up from germline, CDR1 is MDHEN and CDR2 is SYDVKM. The CDR3 spans 15 residues. CDR3 DNA: TGTGCCAGCAGTTCAACAGGGGTCGCTGGAAACACCATATATTTT. It translates to CASSSTGVAGNTIYF.

The table lists this clone with a count of one. The chain joins TRBV10-3 to TRBJ2-4; D remains ambiguous. Between the trimmed V and J ends, which lost 0 bases and 0 bases, there was a span of 21 bases. The CDR3 loop spans 20 amino acids. The germline V gene encodes CDR1 ENHRY and CDR2 SYGVKD. The CDR3 coding sequence is TGTGCCATCAGTGAGTCTAGGACCCCAGGCTCAAGATTAGCCAAAAACATTCAGTACTTC. Protein: CAISESRTPGSRLAKNIQYF.

The chain joins TRBV5-4 to TRBJ1-1; D gene ambiguous. CDR3 size: 13 residues. Trimming took off 0 bases at V and 1 base at J, with 4 bases between the two ends. Germline lookup yields CDR1 SGHNT and CDR2 YYREEE (reference sequence). DNA for the CDR3: TGTGCCAGCAGCTTGGGGGGGAACACTGAAGCTTTCTTT. This sequence encodes CASSLGGNTEAFF.

With respect to this clone: Germline and junction disagree at one end, which may indicate a read error. This chain joins TRBV5-4 and TRBJ2-7; D gene ambiguous. CDR3 length: 19 amino acids. Germline V CDR1 and CDR2: SGHNT, YYREEE (reference sequence). CDR3 DNA: TGTGCCAGCAGCTTGGAGGTTGTGGCTGGCAGTTCCGTTTTTAGTCTACCGAATTTC. Its translation is CASSLEVVAGSSVFSLPNF.

The chain has TRBV10-3 and TRBJ1-4; D gene uncertain. In germline, CDR1 is ENHRY, CDR2 SYGVKD. The CDR3 loop spans 15 amino acids. V lost 1 base to trimming and J lost 4 bases, with 10 bases between them. Here the CDR3 reads CAISELGANNEKLFF. DNA for the CDR3: TGTGCCATCAGTGAGTTAGGCGCGAATAATGAAAAACTGTTTTTT.

V is TRBV28 and J is TRBJ1-2; D might be TRBD1 (6 bases). Germline lookup yields CDR1 MDHEN and CDR2 SYDVKM. The V end lost 7 bases, the J end lost 1 base, and 10 bases lay between the germline ends. The length of the CDR3 is 13 residues. The CDR3 region has the DNA TGTGCCAGCAATGGACAGTTTAACTATGGCTACACCTTC. Its translation: CASNGQFNYGYTF.

V is TRBV27 and J is TRBJ1-2, with D unclear. The CDR3 spans 14 residues. V dropped 7 bases and J dropped 4 bases, with 16 bases sitting between them. Germline CDR1 MNHEY, CDR2 SMNVEV (reference sequence). CDR3 sequence: CASKTGSSAYGYTF. As DNA, the CDR3 is TGTGCCAGCAAGACTGGATCTTCAGCCTATGGCTACACCTTC.

The chain joins TRBV9 to TRBJ1-1, with a possible D match to TRBD1 (6 bases). Trimming shortened V by 0 bases and J by 4 bases, and 16 bases separated the two germline ends. Germline CDR1 reads SGDLS; CDR2 reads YYNGEE. The CDR3 spans 16 residues. The CDR3 DNA sequence: TGTGCCAGCAGCGTAGCCTGGGGGGGCGGGGGCACTGAAGCTTTCTTT. Amino acids: CASSVAWGGGGTEAFF.

The count of this clone is one. V is TRBV13 and J is TRBJ2-2, with 7 bases lining up with TRBD1. The CDR3 is 20 residues long. V gave up 4 bases and J gave up 8 bases; unmatched junction bases: 25. Germline values: CDR1 PRHDT, CDR2 FYEKMQ (reference sequence). The CDR3 loop reads CASSSYLTPRQGENVGELFF. CDR3 bases: TGTGCCAGCAGCTCCTACCTAACACCCCGACAGGGAGAAAATGTTGGGGAGCTGTTTTTT. The full variable domain, with the rest looked up from reference TRBV13 and TRBJ2-2, is AAGVIQSPRHLIKEKRETATLKCYPIPRHDTVYWYQQGPGQDPQFLISFYEKMQSDKGSIPDRFSAQQFSDYHSELNMSSLELGDSALYFCASSSYLTPRQGENVGELFFGEGSRLTVL.